The next 9 T cell receptor beta chains were all read from a single sample in a study of blood T cell repertoires in COVID-19. Profiling relied on immunoSEQ multiplex PCR, and the TCRdb table lists in-frame clones only, not all of them. Altogether some 320,000 clones are present, 89% being singletons, with the ten largest covering approximately 2.9%. The material sequenced was PBMCs or T cells enriched from blood (not recorded which). Receptors were obtained from a woman in her 50s who had been exposed to COVID-19.

The chain links TRBV4-1 to TRBJ2-3; possible D gene TRBD2, 5 bases. CDR1 MGHRA and CDR2 YSYEKL come from the germline V gene. CDR3 length: 16 residues. Trimming took 1 base from V and 3 from J, leaving 14 bases between them. CDR3 sequence reads: CASSQVSGKDTDTQYF. The DNA of the CDR3 is TGCGCCAGCAGCCAAGTCTCCGGGAAAGATACAGATACGCAGTATTTT.

In its sample, this clone was seen a few times. The chain has TRBV6-5 and TRBJ1-1; unclear D gene. Trimming left V 0 bases short and J 2 bases short, with 7 bases between. The CDR3 is 14 residues long. Germline-derived CDR1 and CDR2 are MNHEY and SVGAGI. The CDR3 region has the DNA TGTGCCAGCAGTTACTCGGCGGATAACACTGAAGCTTTCTTT. It specifies CASSYSADNTEAFF.

The chain carries TRBV24-1 and TRBJ2-2, with TRBD2 identical over 7 bases. Germline trimming cut 5 bases from V and 4 bases from J; bases unmatched to any gene: 12. This CDR3 contains 17 residues. CDR1 KGHDR and CDR2 SFDVKD come from the germline V gene. Here the CDR3 reads CATSGSWGGEVTGELFF. CDR3 coding DNA: TGTGCCACCAGTGGATCTTGGGGAGGGGAGGTCACCGGGGAGCTGTTTTTT.

This clone has a handful of counts. The chain uses TRBV7-9 and TRBJ1-6, with 7 nucleotides matching TRBD1. V trimming: 5 bases; J trimming: 5 bases; junction bases outside the gene matches: 9. The CDR3 has 16 amino acids. Germline lookup yields CDR1 SEHNR and CDR2 FQNEAQ (reference sequence). CDR3 nucleotide sequence: TGTGCCAGCAGCCGTCCAACCGGGACAGATAATTCACCCCTCCACTTT. Residues: CASSRPTGTDNSPLHF. Complete variable domain (other parts from reference TRBV7-9 and TRBJ1-6): DTGVSQNPRHKITKRGQNVTFRCDPISEHNRLYWYRQTLGQGPEFLTYFQNEAQLEKSRLLSDRFSAERPKGSFSTLEIQRTEQGDSAMYLCASSRPTGTDNSPLHFGNGTRLTVT.

This CDR3 reads CASSLEGQGVNQPQHF. The CDR3 region has the DNA TGTGCCAGCAGCTTAGAGGGACAGGGGGTGAATCAGCCCCAGCATTTT. V gene TRBV7-8 combines with J gene TRBJ1-5; 11 positions match TRBD1. The J segment lost 4 bases and the V segment lost 1 base, leaving 3 bases of the junction unmatched. In germline, CDR1 is SGHVS, CDR2 FQNEAQ. This CDR3 is built from 16 residues.

This chain's CDR3 is CASSEGSLAGNEQFF. CDR3 coding DNA: TGCGCCAGCAGCGAAGGGTCACTAGCGGGCAATGAGCAGTTCTTC. The chain couples TRBV5-1 to TRBJ2-1; 9 bases line up with TRBD2. Germline lookup yields CDR1 SGHRS and CDR2 YFSETQ. Unmatched junction bases numbered 8, after V lost 4 bases and J lost 6 bases. The CDR3 contains 15 residues.

V usage is TRBV11-2 and J usage is TRBJ1-6, with 8 bases aligning to TRBD1. The V and J ends lost 4 bases and 6 bases, in that order; junction bases with no gene match: 8. This CDR3 is built from 16 residues. Germline lookup yields CDR1 SGHAT and CDR2 FQNNGV. The CDR3 bases are TGTGCCAGCAGCTCAATCGACAGGGGTAGTAATTCACCCCTCCACTTT. As protein: CASSSIDRGSNSPLHF.

This sequence joins TRBV11-3 and TRBJ2-5; D unresolved. Trimming stripped 1 base from V and 3 bases from J, with 9 bases between. CDR3 size: 14 residues. Germline V gene lookup returns CDR1 SGHNT and CDR2 YENEEA. The chain's CDR3 is CASSLGPEEETQYF. CDR3 nucleotide sequence: TGTGCCAGCAGCTTAGGGCCAGAAGAAGAGACCCAGTACTTC.

The chain couples TRBV19 to TRBJ1-5; D gene ambiguous. The germline V gene has CDR1 LNHDA and CDR2 SQIVND (reference sequence). There are 16 residues in the CDR3. The germline V and J ends were trimmed by 7 bases and 4 bases, with 20 bases remaining between them. The CDR3 DNA follows: TGTGCCAGTACCCGTCAGTGGGAGGAGTGGAATCAGCCCCAGCATTTT. Translating it yields CASTRQWEEWNQPQHF.